A single sample gave rise to the 26 T cell receptor beta chains below, sequenced in a study of blood T cell repertoires in COVID-19. Some clones are missing from TCRdb's copy, which holds only in-frame ones; the method was immunoSEQ multiplex PCR. The sample carries 250,000 to 400,000 clones, about 90% recorded once. Sequencing used peripheral blood. The receptors here all came from a woman aged 25 to 45 with COVID-19, enrolled during active disease.

In its sample, this clone was seen once. The chain recombines TRBV28 with TRBJ2-5; TRBD2 might be the D (7 bases). Germline CDR1 and CDR2: MDHEN and SYDVKM. This CDR3 contains 14 residues. V gave up 7 bases and J gave up 5 bases, with 17 bases separating them. The CDR3 coding sequence is TGTGCCAGCATGGGGGCGGGAGAAGCGGAGACCCAGTACTTC. Amino acids: CASMGAGEAETQYF.

In this sample, this clone turned up once. The chain combines TRBV5-1 with TRBJ2-7; 10 nucleotides align to TRBD1. The CDR3 contains 13 residues. Germline lookup yields CDR1 SGHRS and CDR2 YFSETQ. Trimming cost V 4 bases and J 6 bases; bases outside gene matches: 4. CDR3 protein: CASSPGTGAEQYF. In DNA, the CDR3 is TGCGCCAGCAGCCCCGGGACAGGGGCCGAGCAGTACTTC.

The chain links TRBV5-4 to TRBJ2-7, with TRBD2 as a possible D gene (5 bases). The CDR3 runs to 14 residues. Germline V gene lookup returns CDR1 SGHNT and CDR2 YYREEE (reference sequence). With 5 bases removed from V and 0 bases from J, the gap between germline ends came to 12 bases. The CDR3 coding sequence is TGTGCCAGCAGACCAGACGGGGTCTCCTACGAGCAGTACTTC. As protein: CASRPDGVSYEQYF.

The gene calls are TRBV4-2 and TRBJ2-2; possibly TRBD2 for D (5 bases). Germline V lookup: CDR1 LGHNA, CDR2 YNFKEQ. Trimming took off 2 bases at V and 0 bases at J, with 13 bases between the two ends. This CDR3 region has 17 residues. The CDR3 DNA sequence: TGTGCCAGCAGCCAATCCCGGGATACCGCGAACACCGGGGAGCTGTTTTTT. It is translated as CASSQSRDTANTGELFF.

This chain connects TRBV28 to TRBJ2-1; D is uncertain. CDR1 and CDR2 from the germline V gene are MDHEN and SYDVKM. This CDR3 is 14 amino acids long. The V and J ends lost 5 bases and 3 bases respectively, with 11 bases between them. For the CDR3, the DNA is TGTGCCAGCAGTCCCCGTAACAGCTACAATGAGCAGTTCTTC. Residues: CASSPRNSYNEQFF.

This clone has a single count. This chain connects TRBV19 to TRBJ1-5, with D perhaps matching TRBD1 (6 bases). The germline gives CDR1 LNHDA, CDR2 SQIVND (reference sequence). This CDR3 contains 13 residues. V lost 5 bases and J 9 bases, leaving 14 bases between the germline ends. CDR3 sequence (DNA): TGTGCCAGTAGTGCCAGCGGGACATTGCCCCAGCATTTT. This encodes CASSASGTLPQHF.

This chain's CDR3 is CASSEVWTGEETQYF. In DNA form, the CDR3 reads TGCGCCAGCAGTGAGGTGTGGACAGGGGAAGAGACCCAGTACTTC. The chain employs TRBV10-1 and TRBJ2-5; 9 bases fit TRBD1. Trimming at V came to 2 bases and at J to 3 bases, leaving 4 bases not matched to a gene. Per the germline V gene, CDR1 is WNHNN and CDR2 is SYGVQD (reference sequence). There are 15 residues in the CDR3.

The V gene is TRBV29-1, the J gene TRBJ1-3, with D possibly TRBD1 on 6 matching bases. This CDR3 is built from 12 residues. Germline CDR1 and CDR2: SQVTM and ANQGSEA. V lost 7 bases, J lost 4 bases, and 11 bases lay in between. The CDR3 region is CSAGELGNTIYF. CDR3 nucleotides: TGCAGCGCAGGGGAATTAGGAAACACCATATATTTT.

This clone was seen just once. This rearrangement joins TRBV24-1 to TRBJ2-1; 9 nucleotides match TRBD2. Trimming removed 6 bases from V and 8 bases from J; junction bases left unmatched: 7. Germline assignment: CDR1 KGHDR and CDR2 SFDVKD. The CDR3 has 14 amino acids. CDR3 region: CATSPGTSNYEQFF. CDR3 bases: TGTGCCACCAGTCCCGGGACTAGCAACTATGAGCAGTTCTTC.

The chain joins TRBV19 to TRBJ2-3; D is possibly TRBD2 (6 bases). CDR1 and CDR2 from the germline V gene are LNHDA and SQIVND (reference sequence). Trimming stripped 7 bases from V and 1 base from J, with 18 bases between. CDR3 length equals 16 residues. The CDR3 bases are TGTGCCAGTACCATCGGGCCGGGACTCGGCACAGATACGCAGTATTTT. This codes for CASTIGPGLGTDTQYF.

This rearrangement joins TRBV15 to TRBJ2-7; 8 positions match TRBD1. There are 14 residues in the CDR3. Looked up from germline, CDR1 is LNHNV and CDR2 is YYDKDF (reference sequence). The junction had 5 bases not matched to a gene; V was cut back by 2 bases and J by 5 bases. Here the CDR3 reads CATSRQGAVDEQYF. The CDR3 DNA is TGTGCCACCAGCAGACAGGGGGCTGTCGACGAGCAGTACTTC. Full variable domain (remainder filled in from reference TRBV15 and TRBJ2-7): DAMVIQNPRYQVTQFGKPVTLSCSQTLNHNVMYWYQQKSSQAPKLLFHYYDKDFNNEADTPDNFQSRRPNTSFCFLDIRSPGLGDTAMYLCATSRQGAVDEQYFGPGTRLTVT.

The genes are TRBV29-1 and TRBJ2-1, with 8 positions matching TRBD1. The CDR3 contains 15 residues. With 0 bases clipped from V and 7 bases from J, the junction kept 8 bases outside the gene matches. Germline V gives CDR1 SQVTM, CDR2 ANQGSEA. Here the CDR3 DNA reads TGCAGCGTTGAAGAGCTGCGGACAGGGTTGAATGAGCAGTTCTTC. This encodes CSVEELRTGLNEQFF.

This sequence joins TRBV7-2 and TRBJ1-5; D is unclear. The CDR3 runs to 15 residues. Germline loops: CDR1 SGHTA, CDR2 FQGNSA. Trimming shortened V by 5 bases and J by 2 bases, and 13 bases separated the two germline ends. CDR3 amino acids: CASSPAGGRNQPQHF. CDR3 sequence (DNA): TGTGCCAGCAGCCCCGCGGGCGGGCGCAATCAGCCCCAGCATTTT.

In nucleotides, the CDR3 is TGTGCCAGCAGCTACCCCGCCAGCGGGAGATCCTACAATGAGCAGTTCTTC. Its translation is CASSYPASGRSYNEQFF. The V and J genes are TRBV7-9 and TRBJ2-1; 8 bases match TRBD2. Trimming cost V 4 bases and J 1 base; bases outside gene matches: 9. The CDR3 is made up of 17 amino acids. Germline CDR1 and CDR2: SEHNR and FQNEAQ (reference sequence).

The gene calls are TRBV9 and TRBJ2-3; D remains unclear. Germline V gene sequence: CDR1 SGDLS, CDR2 YYNGEE. The CDR3 is 16 residues long. Trimming removed 0 bases from V and 0 bases from J, with 11 bases in between. CDR3 in amino acids: CASSVALWASTDTQYF. In nucleotides, the CDR3 is TGTGCCAGCAGCGTAGCCCTGTGGGCTAGCACAGATACGCAGTATTTT.

The V call is TRBV11-2, the J call TRBJ1-3; 9 bases map to TRBD1. Germline trimming cut 4 bases from V and 4 bases from J; bases unmatched to any gene: 5. The germline V gene encodes CDR1 SGHAT and CDR2 FQNNGV. The CDR3 spans 15 residues. Here the CDR3 DNA reads TGTGCCAGCAGCTATTCCGGGACAGGGGGAAACACCATATATTTT. It yields the protein CASSYSGTGGNTIYF.

The chain carries TRBV6-1 and TRBJ2-7; TRBD2 agrees at 13 bases. The ends lost 4 bases at V and 1 base at J; junction bases unmatched: 7. From germline, CDR1 is MNHNS and CDR2 SASEGT. The CDR3 extends over 17 amino acids. CDR3 residues: CASSAHGLAGESYEQYF. As DNA, the CDR3 is TGTGCCAGCAGTGCACACGGACTAGCGGGAGAGTCCTACGAGCAGTACTTC.

The V call is TRBV29-1, the J call TRBJ2-3; D perhaps matches TRBD2 (6 bases). Trimming removed 8 bases from V and 0 bases from J, with 18 bases in between. CDR1 is SQVTM, CDR2 ANQGSEA, per germline. CDR3 size: 15 residues. The CDR3 reads CSTSLRSGSTDTQYF. In DNA form, the CDR3 reads TGCAGCACCTCCCTCAGAAGCGGGAGCACAGATACGCAGTATTTT.

V gene TRBV7-3 combines with J gene TRBJ2-1; 11 nucleotides match TRBD2. J lost 4 bases, V lost 4 bases, and 9 bases had no gene match. CDR1 is SGHTA, CDR2 FQGTGA, per germline. The CDR3 covers 17 residues. The CDR3 DNA follows: TGTGCCAGCAGCTCCGGACTAGCGGGCCCTCCGTACAATGAGCAGTTCTTC. As protein: CASSSGLAGPPYNEQFF.

This chain connects TRBV27 to TRBJ1-1, with a possible D match to TRBD1 (5 bases). This CDR3 has 12 residues. V gave up 7 bases and J gave up 1 base, with 7 bases separating them. The germline CDR1 and CDR2 sequences are MNHEY and SMNVEV (reference sequence). The CDR3 loop is CASMDTNTEAFF. DNA of the CDR3: TGTGCCAGCATGGACACGAACACTGAAGCTTTCTTT.

The V call is TRBV15, the J call TRBJ2-3, with 8 bases identical to TRBD1. The length of the CDR3 is 12 residues. CDR1 is LNHNV and CDR2 is YYDKDF in the germline V gene (reference sequence). The V gene end was trimmed by 9 bases and the J gene end by 3 bases; junction bases not matched to a gene: 2. The CDR3 DNA sequence: TGTGCCACGGGACAGGAAACAGATACGCAGTATTTT. Translated: CATGQETDTQYF.

The rearrangement joins TRBV3-1 (or the pseudogene TRBV3-2) to TRBJ1-5, with D hard to call. V lost 4 bases, J lost 3 bases, and 19 bases lay in between. The CDR3 consists of 17 residues. From germline, CDR1 is LGHDT and CDR2 YNNKEL (reference sequence). The CDR3 nucleotides are TGTGCCAGCAGCCGTTCGAACTCGCCCTCTTTCAATCAGCCCCAGCATTTT. It translates to CASSRSNSPSFNQPQHF.

The chain recombines TRBV5-1 with TRBJ1-4; D perhaps matches TRBD1 (5 bases). CDR1 SGHRS and CDR2 YFSETQ come from the germline V gene. V was cut by 4 bases and J by 8 bases, with 18 bases left in between. The CDR3 is 15 amino acids. The CDR3: CASSPSFGAMEKLFF. As DNA, the CDR3 is TGCGCCAGCAGCCCCAGCTTTGGGGCCATGGAAAAACTGTTTTTT.

This clone was observed once. The genes are TRBV5-1 and TRBJ2-7, with TRBD1 as a possible D gene (6 bases). The CDR3 runs to 13 residues. V lost 4 bases and J lost 3, with 11 bases in between. Germline V gene sequence: CDR1 SGHRS, CDR2 YFSETQ. This chain's CDR3 is CASSTGQIYEQYF. Here the CDR3 DNA reads TGCGCCAGCAGCACTGGACAGATCTACGAGCAGTACTTC.

The chain is built from TRBV10-3 and TRBJ1-1; D uncertain. Germline CDR1 ENHRY, CDR2 SYGVKD. The CDR3 has 13 residues. Deletions cut 9 bases from V and 5 bases from J, with 16 bases between. For the CDR3, the DNA is TGTGCCATGCACGATTCGGGTGGGACTGAAGCTTTCTTT. It specifies CAMHDSGGTEAFF.

The chain is built from TRBV10-2 and TRBJ1-2; D is possibly TRBD1 (6 bases). The CDR3 totals 11 residues. Per the germline V gene, CDR1 is WSHSY and CDR2 is SAAADI. Deletions cut 5 bases from V and 8 bases from J, with 9 bases between. The CDR3 coding sequence is TGCGCCAGCAGTCAAGGGGGAGGCTACACCTTC. Translating gives CASSQGGGYTF.